This TCR beta chain was documented in a study of OX40 agonist ivuxolimab in advanced cancers. For the study at large: Among those treated, three patients had partial responses, one with hepatocellular carcinoma and two with cutaneous melanoma.

V was trimmed by 3 bases and J by 6 bases, leaving 14 bases between them. The CDR3 covers 14 residues. CDR1 is SNHLY and CDR2 is FYNNEI in the germline V gene. The assay was immunoSEQ multiplex PCR, and TCRdb's table has in-frame clones only and misses some. The sample records around 130,000 clones, just over 90% being singletons. There are a few counts of this clone. The chain employs TRBV2 and TRBJ1-1, with D unresolved. This specimen consisted of CD4+ or CD8+ T cells sorted from blood, obtained in a trial of the OX40 agonist ivuxolimab. This receptor was taken from an adult with an advanced solid tumor such as melanoma, head and neck, liver or kidney cancer. The CDR3 coding sequence is TGTGCCAGCAGTGACCGCGACATTTCGGCTGAAGCTTTCTTT. This encodes CASSDRDISAEAFF.